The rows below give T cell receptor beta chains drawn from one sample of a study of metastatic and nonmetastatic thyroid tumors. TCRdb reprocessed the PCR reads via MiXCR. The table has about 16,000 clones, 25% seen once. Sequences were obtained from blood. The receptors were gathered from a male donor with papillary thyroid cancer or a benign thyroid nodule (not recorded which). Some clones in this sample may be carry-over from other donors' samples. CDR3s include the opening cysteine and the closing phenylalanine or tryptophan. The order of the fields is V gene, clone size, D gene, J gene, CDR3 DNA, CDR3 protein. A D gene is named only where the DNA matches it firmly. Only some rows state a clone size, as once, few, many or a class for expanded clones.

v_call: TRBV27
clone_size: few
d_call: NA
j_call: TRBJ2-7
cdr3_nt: TGTGCCAGCAGTTTATATCTGACAGGAGGCGAGCAGTACTTC
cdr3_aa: CASSLYLTGGEQYF

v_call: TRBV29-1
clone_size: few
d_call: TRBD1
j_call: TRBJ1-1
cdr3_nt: TGCAGCGCCGAGGGGGGACAGAGCTATGAAGCTTTCTTT
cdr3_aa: CSAEGGQSYEAFF

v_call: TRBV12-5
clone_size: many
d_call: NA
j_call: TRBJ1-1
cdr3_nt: TGTGCTAGTGGTTTGCGGGAGAACACTGAAGCTTTCTTT
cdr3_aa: CASGLRENTEAFF

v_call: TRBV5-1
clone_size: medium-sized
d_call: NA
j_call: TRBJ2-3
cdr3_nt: TGCGCCAGCAGCTTTGGCCGGGACACCTACACAGATACGCAGTATTTT
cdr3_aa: CASSFGRDTYTDTQYF

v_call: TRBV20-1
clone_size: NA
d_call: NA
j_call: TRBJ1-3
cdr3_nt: TGCAGTGCTAGAGGCCCGAATACAGGAAACACCATATATTTT
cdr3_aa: CSARGPNTGNTIYF

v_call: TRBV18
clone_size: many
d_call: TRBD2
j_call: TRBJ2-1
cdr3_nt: TGTGCCAGCTCGCGACTAGCGGGCTACAATGAGCAGTTCTTC
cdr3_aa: CASSRLAGYNEQFF

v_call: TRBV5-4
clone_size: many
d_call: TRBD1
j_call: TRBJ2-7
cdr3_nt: TGTGCCAGCAGCTTTTACAGGGGAACCTACGAGCAGTACTTC
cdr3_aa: CASSFYRGTYEQYF

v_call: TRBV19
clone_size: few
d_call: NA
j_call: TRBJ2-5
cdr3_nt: TGTGCCAGTAGACCCCGTGGAGAGACCCAGTACTTC
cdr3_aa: CASRPRGETQYF

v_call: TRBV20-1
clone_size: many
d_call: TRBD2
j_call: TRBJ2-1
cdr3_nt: TGCAGTGCGGAATGGACTAGCGGGAGCAGCTCCTACAATGAGCAGTTCTTC
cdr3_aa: CSAEWTSGSSSYNEQFF

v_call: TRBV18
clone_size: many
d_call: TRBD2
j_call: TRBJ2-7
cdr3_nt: TGTGCCAGCTCACCCTCACTAGCGGGAAATTCCGAGCAGTACTTC
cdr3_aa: CASSPSLAGNSEQYF

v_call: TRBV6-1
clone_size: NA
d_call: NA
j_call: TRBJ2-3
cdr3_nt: TGTGCCGGCAGTCAGGGCCTCGGGATCAAGCTGATAGGCACAGATACGCAGTATTTT
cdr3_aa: CAGSQGLGIKLIGTDTQYF

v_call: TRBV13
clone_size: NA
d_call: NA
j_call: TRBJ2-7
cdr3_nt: TGTGCCAGCAGCTTAGTTGGGGAGGAGCAGTACTTC
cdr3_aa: CASSLVGEEQYF

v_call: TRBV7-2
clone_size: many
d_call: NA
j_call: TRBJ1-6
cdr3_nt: TGTGCCAGCAGCGCCAGCGACAGCAATAATTCACCCCTCCACTTT
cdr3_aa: CASSASDSNNSPLHF

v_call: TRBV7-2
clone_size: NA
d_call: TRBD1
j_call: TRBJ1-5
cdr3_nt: TGTGCCAGCAGCCCACGACAGGGTCAGCCCCAGCATTTT
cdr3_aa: CASSPRQGQPQHF

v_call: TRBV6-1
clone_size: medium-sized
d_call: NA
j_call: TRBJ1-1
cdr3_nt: TGTGCCAGCAGTGAAGGGGAGAACACTGAAGCTTTCTTT
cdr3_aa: CASSEGENTEAFF

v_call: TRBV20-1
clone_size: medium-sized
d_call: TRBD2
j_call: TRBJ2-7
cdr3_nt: TGCAGTGCTAGAGCGCCGGGACTAGCGGCCTCCTACGAGCAGTACTTC
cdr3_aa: CSARAPGLAASYEQYF

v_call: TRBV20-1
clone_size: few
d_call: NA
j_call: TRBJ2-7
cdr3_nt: TGCAGTGCTTACCGGGACTTCTACGAGCAGTACTTC
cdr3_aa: CSAYRDFYEQYF

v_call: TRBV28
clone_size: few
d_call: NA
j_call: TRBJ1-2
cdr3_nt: TGTGCAACGGTCGGGGGTAGCCTTTACTATGGCTACACCTTC
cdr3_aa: CATVGGSLYYGYTF

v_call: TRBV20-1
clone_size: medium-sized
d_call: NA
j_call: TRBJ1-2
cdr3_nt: TGCAGTGCTAGAGATCGTTCGATCCGGGAGGATGGCTACACCTTC
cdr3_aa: CSARDRSIREDGYTF

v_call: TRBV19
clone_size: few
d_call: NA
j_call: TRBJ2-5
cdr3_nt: TGTGCCAGTAGTTGGGACTTCCAAGAGACCCAGTACTTC
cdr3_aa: CASSWDFQETQYF

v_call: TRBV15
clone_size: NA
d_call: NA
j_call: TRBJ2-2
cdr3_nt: TGTGCCACCAGAGCGAGAGGGCGGAACACCGGGGAGCTGTTTTTT
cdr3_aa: CATRARGRNTGELFF

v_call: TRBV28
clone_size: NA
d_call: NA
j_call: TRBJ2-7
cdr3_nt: TGTGCCAGCAGTTCCTACTCCCTGACAGGTGACTTC
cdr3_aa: CASSSYSLTGDF

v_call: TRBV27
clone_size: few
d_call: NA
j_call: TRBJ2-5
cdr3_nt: TGTGCCAGCAGTTTCGGGCAAGAAGAGACCCAGTACTTC
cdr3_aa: CASSFGQEETQYF

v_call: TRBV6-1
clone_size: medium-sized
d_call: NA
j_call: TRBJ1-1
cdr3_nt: TGTGCCAGCCGGAGCCTGGACACTGAAGCTTTCTTT
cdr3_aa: CASRSLDTEAFF

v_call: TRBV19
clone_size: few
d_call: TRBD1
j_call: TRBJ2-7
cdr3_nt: TGTGCCAGTAGTATGTTGACAGGGACCGAGCAGTACTTC
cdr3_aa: CASSMLTGTEQYF

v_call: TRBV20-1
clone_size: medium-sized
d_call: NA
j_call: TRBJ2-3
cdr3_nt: TGCAGTGCTCAACTCGGAGTCCCCACAGATACGCAGTATTTT
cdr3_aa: CSAQLGVPTDTQYF

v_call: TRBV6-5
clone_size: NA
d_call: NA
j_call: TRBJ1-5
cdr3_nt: TGTGCCAGCAGTTACTCGAGAGGCAATAAGCCCCAGCATTTT
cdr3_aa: CASSYSRGNKPQHF

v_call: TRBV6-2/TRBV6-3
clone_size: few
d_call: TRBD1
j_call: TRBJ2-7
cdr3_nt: TGTGCCAGCTATTCTCAGGGGGCTCGCAAGGGAGAGCAGTACTTC
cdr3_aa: CASYSQGARKGEQYF

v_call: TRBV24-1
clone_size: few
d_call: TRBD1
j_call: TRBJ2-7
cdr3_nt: TGTGCCACCAGTGAAAACAGGGGCGACGCCCCCTACGAGCAGTACTTC
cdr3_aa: CATSENRGDAPYEQYF

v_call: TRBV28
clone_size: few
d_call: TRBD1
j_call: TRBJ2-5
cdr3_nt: TGTGCCAGCAGCCCTTGGGACAGGGAGGAAGAGACCCAGTACTTC
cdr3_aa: CASSPWDREEETQYF

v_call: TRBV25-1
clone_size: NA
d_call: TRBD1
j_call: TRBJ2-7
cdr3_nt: TGTGCCAGCAGAAATACAGGGGTTGAAACCAAGTACTTC
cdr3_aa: CASRNTGVETKYF

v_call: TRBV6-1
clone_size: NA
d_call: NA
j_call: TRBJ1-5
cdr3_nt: TGTGCCAGCAGTGACAGCCAGCAGGGGACGAAATTGCCCCAGCATTTT
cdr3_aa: CASSDSQQGTKLPQHF

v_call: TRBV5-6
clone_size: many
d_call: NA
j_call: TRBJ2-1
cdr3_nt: TGTGCCAGCAGCTTGGTAGGGGATAGTCCCTACAATGAGCAGTTCTTC
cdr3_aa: CASSLVGDSPYNEQFF

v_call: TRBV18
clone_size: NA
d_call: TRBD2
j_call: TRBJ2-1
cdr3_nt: TGTGCCAGCTCACTCATAGCGGGACGTGAGCAGTTCTTC
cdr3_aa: CASSLIAGREQFF

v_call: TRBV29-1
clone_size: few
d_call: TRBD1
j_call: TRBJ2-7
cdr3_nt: TGCAGCGTTGGGGGACAGCACTACGAGCAGTACTTC
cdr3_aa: CSVGGQHYEQYF

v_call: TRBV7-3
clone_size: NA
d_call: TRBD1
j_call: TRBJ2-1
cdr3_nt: TGTGCCAGCAGCTTAACCCCCCCGGGGACAGTGTACAATGAGCAGTTCTTC
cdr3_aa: CASSLTPPGTVYNEQFF

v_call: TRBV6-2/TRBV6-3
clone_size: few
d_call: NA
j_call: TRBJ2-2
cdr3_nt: TGTGCCAGCAACCGAACAGGGTACACCGGGGAGCTGTTTTTT
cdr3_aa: CASNRTGYTGELFF